Given below is one TCR beta chain in context. What it binds is unknown. This may arise from a read error, as a much more abundant clone is one base away. The CDR3 has 15 amino acids. The germline V and J ends were trimmed by 4 bases and 2 bases, with 9 bases remaining between them. This entry belongs to a study of early T cells in non-severe SARS-CoV-2 infection. Across the whole study: Alpha and beta chains were unpaired, from unsorted whole-blood bulk RNA.

Researchers attached unique molecular identifiers to individual cDNA molecules. Via MiXCR, TCRdb re-called the 5' RACE reads, giving one row per CDR3 protein. The sample has tens of thousands of distinct CDR3 sequences, over 12% seen once. Notes on the study in general: VDJdb-based matching was biased toward anti-spike CD8 responses and missed private and CD4 specificities.

Sample: whole blood. V is TRBV12-3 or TRBV12-4 and J is TRBJ2-6, with D maybe TRBD1 (6 bases). The TCR was taken from an adult who was a healthcare worker with PCR-confirmed SARS-CoV-2 infection or an uninfected control (not recorded which). The CDR3 here is CASSSAGAGANVLTF. The CDR3 DNA sequence: TGTGCCAGCAGTTCGGCAGGGGCTGGGGCCAACGTCCTGACTTTC.